The 27 T cell receptor beta chains given below trace back to one sample, sequenced in a study of long-term antiretroviral therapy in people with HIV. The assay, immunoSEQ v3.0, was run at survey level. Sequencing was performed with immunoSEQ multiplex PCR; in TCRdb, only in-frame clones are kept and a portion is missing. The sample holds under 20,000 clones, approximately 72% seen once. Material: unsorted PBMCs, obtained 0.3 years after starting antiretroviral therapy. The receptor set was obtained from a woman in her 50s with HIV.

The V call is TRBV27, the J call TRBJ1-2, with 9 bases aligning to TRBD1. Germline CDR1 is MNHEY and CDR2 is SMNVEV (reference sequence). With V trimmed by 7 bases and J by 1 base, 4 bases remained unmatched. The CDR3 totals 14 residues. The CDR3 loop reads CASTPGQGNYGYTF. The CDR3, as DNA: TGTGCCAGCACCCCGGGACAGGGTAACTATGGCTACACCTTC.

CDR3 nucleotide sequence: TGTGCCAGCAGCTTGCCGGCGGGGGGTTTGCGCGGGGAGCTGTTTTTT. It specifies CASSLPAGGLRGELFF. This rearrangement joins TRBV5-4 to TRBJ2-2, with TRBD2 identical over 8 bases. CDR1 and CDR2 from the germline V gene are SGHNT and YYREEE (reference sequence). The CDR3 is 16 amino acids. Losses at the gene ends were 1 base for V and 7 bases for J; bases not matched to a gene: 9.

This clone was detected a few times. The chain links TRBV27 to TRBJ2-2, with D perhaps matching TRBD2 (5 bases). Trimming stripped 7 bases from V and 4 bases from J, with 16 bases between. The CDR3 consists of 15 residues. Germline V gives CDR1 MNHEY, CDR2 SMNVEV (reference sequence). The CDR3 DNA reads as TGTGCCAGCACCTCGGGAAGGGCGGGCACCGGGGAGCTGTTTTTT. It yields the protein CASTSGRAGTGELFF.

The rearrangement uses TRBV30 and TRBJ2-1, with 10 bases identical to TRBD1. Losses at the gene ends were 3 bases for V and 2 bases for J; bases not matched to a gene: 7. Germline V gene data show CDR1 as GTSNPN and CDR2 as SVGIG (reference sequence). The CDR3 is made up of 16 amino acids. As DNA, the CDR3 is TGTGCCTGGAGCGAGAGGACAGGGGGGACCTACAATGAGCAGTTCTTC. This codes for CAWSERTGGTYNEQFF.

The chain carries TRBV12-5 and TRBJ2-3; D might be TRBD1 or TRBD2, each matching 6 bases. Trimming shortened V by 3 bases and J by 2 bases, and 12 bases separated the two germline ends. CDR3 length: 15 residues. Germline V gene lookup returns CDR1 LGHNT and CDR2 FRNRAP. CDR3 bases: TGTGCTAGTGGTTTAATGGGGGGCCCCACAGATACGCAGTATTTT. It is translated as CASGLMGGPTDTQYF.

The chain links TRBV4-1 to TRBJ1-3; weak D call: TRBD1 (5 bases). V lost 0 bases and J lost 8, with 26 bases in between. Germline V gives CDR1 MGHRA, CDR2 YSYEKL. The CDR3 has 19 residues. CDR3 DNA sequence: TGCGCCAGCAGCCAAGAAAGCGGGGGATCCGGCCAGCCGGGAGACACCATATATTTT. Translated: CASSQESGGSGQPGDTIYF.

The chain links TRBV4-1 to TRBJ2-1; 9 positions match TRBD2. With V trimmed by 3 bases and J by 7 bases, 10 bases remained unmatched. Germline loops: CDR1 MGHRA, CDR2 YSYEKL. This CDR3 spans 16 amino acids. The CDR3 bases are TGCGCCAGCAGCCAGGGCCCTCTAGCGGGGAGAAATGAGCAGTTCTTC. It translates to CASSQGPLAGRNEQFF.

In its sample, this clone was seen a few times. V usage is TRBV4-1 and J usage is TRBJ1-2, with D unresolved. The CDR3 extends over 16 amino acids. Germline V lookup: CDR1 MGHRA, CDR2 YSYEKL. Trimming removed 1 base at V and 5 bases at J, with 17 bases between. CDR3 region: CASSQGATDRAYGYTF. In DNA, the CDR3 is TGCGCCAGCAGCCAAGGAGCGACGGATCGCGCTTATGGCTACACCTTC.

The chain couples TRBV28 to TRBJ2-5, with TRBD1 identical over 11 bases. V lost 6 bases to trimming and J lost 12 bases; unmatched junction nucleotides: 9. Germline V gene lookup returns CDR1 MDHEN and CDR2 SYDVKM. The CDR3 is 13 amino acids. CDR3 bases: TGTGCCAGCAGCCTATCGGACAGGGGGCGGGAGTACTTC. Residues: CASSLSDRGREYF.

This chain connects TRBV10-3 to TRBJ2-2; D is perhaps TRBD1 or TRBD2 (7 bases each). V dropped 6 bases and J dropped 8 bases, with 16 bases sitting between them. This CDR3 is 14 amino acids long. CDR1 ENHRY and CDR2 SYGVKD come from the germline V gene. The CDR3 sequence is CAIRRGLAAGELFF. The CDR3 DNA is TGTGCCATCAGGAGGGGGCTAGCGGCGGGGGAGCTGTTTTTT.

This clone showed up just once. V and J are TRBV6-5 and TRBJ1-2; no definite D call. Germline V gene data show CDR1 as MNHEY and CDR2 as SVGAGI. This CDR3 has 14 residues. Trimming pared 0 bases from V and 4 bases from J, leaving 9 bases between. The CDR3, as DNA: TGTGCCAGCAGTTACTCGAAAGCGGGCTATGGCTACACCTTC. Translated, it gives CASSYSKAGYGYTF.

This clone was counted between two and nine times. The chain has TRBV5-6 and TRBJ1-6; no definite D call. Per germline, CDR1 SGHDT and CDR2 YYEEEE. This CDR3 spans 12 amino acids. Deletions cut 0 bases from V and 14 bases from J, with 9 bases between. CDR3 in DNA: TGTGCCAGCAGCTTGGGGCGGAAATCCCTCCACTTT. Residues: CASSLGRKSLHF.

CDR3 bases: TGTGCCAGCAGCTTTAGAATCCCCGAGACCCAGTACTTC. Translation: CASSFRIPETQYF. The chain is built from TRBV11-2 and TRBJ2-5; D is undetermined. Trimming removed 3 bases at V and 5 bases at J, with 10 bases between. Germline loops: CDR1 SGHAT, CDR2 FQNNGV. This CDR3 spans 13 amino acids.

This chain uses TRBV4-2 with TRBJ1-4; no clear D gene. Germline CDR1 and CDR2: LGHNA and YNFKEQ. Trimming took 4 bases from V and 5 from J, leaving 11 bases between them. The CDR3 length is 14 residues. The CDR3 region has the DNA TGTGCCAGCAGCCTCTCCCTGGGGAATGAAAAACTGTTTTTT. It is translated as CASSLSLGNEKLFF.

This clone was detected once. The chain recombines TRBV7-9 with TRBJ2-7, with a tentative D call TRBD1 (6 bases). The CDR3 is 17 amino acids. Germline V lookup: CDR1 SEHNR, CDR2 FQNEAQ (reference sequence). With 5 bases removed from V and 3 bases from J, the gap between germline ends came to 23 bases. Written as DNA, the CDR3 is TGTGCCAGCAGCACCTCCCTTCTTCCGGGACAAAACTACGAGCAGTACTTC. This encodes CASSTSLLPGQNYEQYF.

The chain combines TRBV13 with TRBJ2-7; D is ambiguous. V lost 3 bases and J lost 2, with 11 bases in between. The germline gives CDR1 PRHDT, CDR2 FYEKMQ (reference sequence). The CDR3 has 14 residues. In nucleotides, the CDR3 is TGTGCCAGCAGCTTCTCGGCGGCAGCCTACGAGCAGTACGTC. Amino acids: CASSFSAAAYEQYV.

In regard to this clone: Other DNA sequences within the sample encode an identical CDR3. This chain joins TRBV7-9 and TRBJ1-4, with TRBD1 matching over 10 bases. J lost 4 bases, V lost 3 bases, and 2 bases had no gene match. In germline, CDR1 is SEHNR, CDR2 FQNEAQ (reference sequence). The CDR3 is 15 residues long. The DNA for the CDR3 is TGTGCCAGCAGCTTGAGGACAGGGGGTAATGAAAAACTGTTTTTT. It encodes CASSLRTGGNEKLFF.

V usage is TRBV5-1 and J usage is TRBJ1-6; D gene ambiguous. The CDR3 covers 14 residues. Germline CDR1 is SGHRS and CDR2 is YFSETQ. V gave up 0 bases and J gave up 8 bases, with 9 bases separating them. The chain's CDR3 is CASSLGGRDSPLHF. CDR3 nucleotide sequence: TGCGCCAGCAGCTTGGGAGGGCGTGATTCACCCCTCCACTTT.

The chain recombines TRBV19 with TRBJ1-5; the D gene is possibly TRBD1 (5 bases). The V gene lost 3 bases and the J gene lost 1 base, with 13 bases spanning the gap. This CDR3 spans 16 amino acids. CDR1 is LNHDA and CDR2 is SQIVND in the germline V gene (reference sequence). DNA of the CDR3: TGTGCCAGTAGTATTCGGGGGGAAGGAAGCAATCAGCCCCAGCATTTT. Its protein product is CASSIRGEGSNQPQHF.

The genes are TRBV19 and TRBJ2-2; 10 bases are shared with TRBD2. The V and J ends lost 4 bases and 5 bases, in that order; junction bases with no gene match: 10. The CDR3 is 17 residues long. Germline loops: CDR1 LNHDA, CDR2 SQIVND (reference sequence). In nucleotides, the CDR3 is TGTGCCAGTAGTAAAATAGCGGGGGGTCACTTTACCGGGGAGCTGTTTTTT. The encoded protein is CASSKIAGGHFTGELFF.

This chain uses TRBV7-8 with TRBJ2-3, with 11 bases that match TRBD2. J gave up 2 bases and V 5 bases, and 6 bases lay outside the gene matches. This CDR3 has 16 residues. Germline-derived CDR1 and CDR2 are SGHVS and FQNEAQ. The CDR3 reads CASSTLAGGLTDTQYF. CDR3 coding DNA: TGTGCCAGCAGCACCCTAGCGGGGGGCCTCACAGATACGCAGTATTTT. Complete variable domain (other parts from reference TRBV7-8 and TRBJ2-3): GAGVSQSPRYKVAKRGQDVALRCDPISGHVSLFWYQQALGQGPEFLTYFQNEAQLDKSGLPSDRFFAERPEGSVSTLKIQRTQQEDSAVYLCASSTLAGGLTDTQYFGPGTRLTVL.

V usage is TRBV7-9 and J usage is TRBJ2-3, with 8 bases matching TRBD2. This CDR3 has 14 residues. V lost 6 bases and J lost 2; bases outside the gene matches: 4. Germline V gives CDR1 SEHNR, CDR2 FQNEAQ (reference sequence). The CDR3 DNA sequence: TGTGCCAGCAGTTTGACTAGCGCCACAGATACGCAGTATTTT. It encodes CASSLTSATDTQYF. The full variable domain, with the rest looked up from reference TRBV7-9 and TRBJ2-3, is DTGVSQNPRHKITKRGQNVTFRCDPISEHNRLYWYRQTLGQGPEFLTYFQNEAQLEKSRLLSDRFSAERPKGSFSTLEIQRTEQGDSAMYLCASSLTSATDTQYFGPGTRLTVL.

The J gene is TRBJ2-2, the V gene TRBV27, with TRBD1 matching over 10 bases. The CDR3 has 16 residues. Germline CDR1 and CDR2: MNHEY and SMNVEV (reference sequence). V dropped 5 bases and J dropped 1; count of bases not matched to a gene: 4. CDR3 amino acids: CASSIRDRGNTGELFF. The CDR3 DNA is TGTGCCAGCAGTATCCGGGACAGGGGGAACACCGGGGAGCTGTTTTTT.

The rearrangement links TRBV29-1 to TRBJ2-7, with 8 bases matching TRBD2. Trimming took 4 bases from V and 0 from J; bases not matched to a gene: 11. CDR1 SQVTM and CDR2 ANQGSEA come from the germline V gene. This CDR3 is built from 16 residues. CDR3 DNA: TGCAGCGTTGCGGCGGGGGGCAGGGGTTTCTCCTACGAGCAGTACTTC. It codes for CSVAAGGRGFSYEQYF.

The chain employs TRBV6-5 and TRBJ1-4; tentatively, D is TRBD1 (5 bases). CDR1 MNHEY and CDR2 SVGAGI come from the germline V gene. This CDR3 is built from 15 residues. V lost 6 bases, J lost 0 bases, and 11 bases lay in between. In DNA form, the CDR3 reads TGTGCCAGCAGGCAGTGGGGGGCAACTAATGAAAAACTGTTTTTT. It translates to CASRQWGATNEKLFF.

The V gene is TRBV7-9, the J gene TRBJ2-3; TRBD2 aligns across 11 bases. Germline V gene lookup returns CDR1 SEHNR and CDR2 FQNEAQ (reference sequence). There are 16 residues in the CDR3. The ends lost 5 bases at V and 2 bases at J; junction bases unmatched: 6. The CDR3 sequence is CASSLGTSGPTDTQYF. Here the CDR3 DNA reads TGTGCCAGCAGCCTGGGGACTAGCGGACCCACAGATACGCAGTATTTT.

V gene TRBV29-1 combines with J gene TRBJ1-2; D is uncertain. V dropped 0 bases and J dropped 9 bases, with 17 bases sitting between them. CDR1 is SQVTM and CDR2 is ANQGSEA in the germline V gene. This CDR3 region has 14 residues. In DNA, the CDR3 is TGCAGCGTTGAAGATCAATGGCAGGAGGTTCGCTACACCTTC. Translation: CSVEDQWQEVRYTF.